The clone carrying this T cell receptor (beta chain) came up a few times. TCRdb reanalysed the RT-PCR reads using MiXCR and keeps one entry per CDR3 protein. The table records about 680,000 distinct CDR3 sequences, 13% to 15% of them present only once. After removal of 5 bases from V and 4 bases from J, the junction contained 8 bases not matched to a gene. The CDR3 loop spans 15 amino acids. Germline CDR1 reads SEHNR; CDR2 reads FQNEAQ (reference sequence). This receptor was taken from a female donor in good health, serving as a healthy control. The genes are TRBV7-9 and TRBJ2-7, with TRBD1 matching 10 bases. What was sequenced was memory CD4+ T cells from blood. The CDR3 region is CASSLDGQGVYEQYF. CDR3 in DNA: TGTGCCAGCAGCCTTGATGGACAGGGGGTTTACGAGCAGTACTTC.